A single TCR beta chain is shown here with its context. The same CDR3 is also encoded by other DNA sequences in this sample. Measured with immunoSEQ multiplex PCR; TCRdb has only the in-frame clones, and not every one. The sample holds approximately 350,000 clones, more than 85% seen once. The data are from a study of blood T cell repertoires in COVID-19. Turning to the study itself: Samples taken during acute and convalescent COVID-19 were collected in the United States, Italy and Spain. Sample material is recorded as cDNA or gDNA derived from T cells, B-cell-depleted T cells, or PBMCs.

The CDR3 is 12 residues long. Looked up from germline, CDR1 is SGHTA and CDR2 is FQGNSA. The V gene lost 5 bases and the J gene lost 4 bases, with 7 bases spanning the gap. Adults between about 18 and 95 years of age took part from 20 to 25 US areas. Cohorts were based on clinical histories the participants reported. This clonotype originated in a woman aged 25 to 39 who had recovered from COVID-19. The rearrangement links TRBV7-2 to TRBJ2-3, with D unclear. The sequencing sample was made of PBMCs or T cells enriched from blood (not recorded which). The CDR3 DNA reads as TGTGCCAGCAGCCTCGCGGCAGATACGCAGTATTTT. Encoded protein: CASSLAADTQYF.